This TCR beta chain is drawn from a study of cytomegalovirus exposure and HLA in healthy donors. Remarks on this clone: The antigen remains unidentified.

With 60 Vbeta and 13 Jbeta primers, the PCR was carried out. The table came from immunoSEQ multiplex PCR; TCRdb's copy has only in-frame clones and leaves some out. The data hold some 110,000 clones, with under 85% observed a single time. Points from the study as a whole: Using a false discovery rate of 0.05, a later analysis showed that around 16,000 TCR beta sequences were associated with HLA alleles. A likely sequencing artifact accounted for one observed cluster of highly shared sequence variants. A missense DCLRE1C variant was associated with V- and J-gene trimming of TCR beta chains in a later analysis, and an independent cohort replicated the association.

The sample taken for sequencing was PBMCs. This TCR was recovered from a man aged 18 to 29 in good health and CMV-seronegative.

The chain's CDR3 is CASSEGGTSDYEQYF. CDR3 nucleotide sequence: TGTGCCAGCAGTGAGGGCGGGACTAGCGATTACGAGCAGTACTTC. This chain joins TRBV2 and TRBJ2-7; TRBD2 aligns across 10 bases. The CDR3 runs 15 residues. Per the germline V gene, CDR1 is SNHLY and CDR2 is FYNNEI. V lost 3 bases to trimming and J lost 4 bases; unmatched junction nucleotides: 6.